The T cell receptor (beta chain) under discussion was sequenced for a study of STAT5B mutations in CD4+ large granular lymphocyte leukemia. Study-wide results and caveats: Approximately 25% of private leukemic clonotypes occurred rarely in other patients' non-leukemic repertoires.

V lost 3 bases, J lost 1 base, and 8 bases lay in between. There are 14 residues in the CDR3. The germline CDR1 and CDR2 sequences are MGHRA and YSYEKL. Regarding this clone: Its target is not known.

TCRdb keeps only in-frame clones here, not all; method: immunoSEQ multiplex PCR. The data show some 3,900 clones, about 76% seen once. The chain couples TRBV4-1 to TRBJ2-3, with D unclear. This receptor was taken from a man aged 55 to 70 with CD4+ T-cell large granular lymphocyte leukemia. What was sequenced was PBMCs. Here the CDR3 reads CASSHEDRTDTQYF. DNA for the CDR3: TGCGCCAGCAGCCACGAGGACCGCACAGATACGCAGTATTTT.